One TCR beta chain is described in this entry. This specimen comes from a study of regulatory and conventional T cells in RAG deficiency. Measured with immunoSEQ multiplex PCR; TCRdb has only the in-frame clones, and not every one. Among around 37,000 clones listed, around 91% were seen once. Another study also made use of these data, one on regulatory T cells. This second study says: Primers: 52 TRBV forward and 13 TRBJ reverse. Regulatory T cells showed the strongest V-J pair restriction and V/J gene skewing among patient repertoires.

This sequence was found in a human donor in good health. The sample taken for sequencing was CD8+ T cells sorted from blood.

The CDR3: CASSLWPGPYEQYF. The DNA for the CDR3 is TGTGCCAGCAGCTTGTGGCCAGGGCCCTACGAGCAGTACTTC. This chain joins TRBV5-5 and TRBJ2-7, with a possible D match to TRBD1 (5 bases). CDR1 is SGHKS and CDR2 is YYEKEE in the germline V gene (reference sequence). The V and J ends lost 1 base and 2 bases respectively, with 10 bases between them. This CDR3 region has 14 residues.